These 12 T cell receptor beta chains were all obtained from the same sample, sequenced in a study of blood T cells in healthy people across ages. Then a second PCR, running roughly 7 to 11 cycles, was carried out with a sample-barcoded 5' primer and a J-beta primer mix. TCRdb reprocessed the 5' RACE reads with MiXCR, giving one entry per CDR3 protein. The sample records about 290,000 distinct CDR3 sequences, roughly 27% being singletons. The sequencing sample was made of blood. The receptor set was obtained from an older woman in good health.

The chain carries TRBV29-1 and TRBJ1-3, with D uncertain. Germline-derived CDR1 and CDR2 are SQVTM and ANQGSEA. The CDR3 is 13 residues long. V lost 8 bases and J lost 0, with 11 bases in between. CDR3 in DNA: TGCAGCCTGAAGCAGGACTCTGGAAACACCATATATTTT. This translates into CSLKQDSGNTIYF.

This chain connects TRBV21-1 to TRBJ2-1; the D call TRBD2 from the table was never checked on the DNA. TRBV21-1 is a pseudogene. This CDR3 comprises 16 residues. CDR3 in amino acids: CASSKDGTSGRDEQFF. In DNA form, the CDR3 reads TGTGCCAGCAGCAAAGACGGGACTAGCGGGAGAGATGAGCAGTTCTTC.

This clonotype was detected only once. The CDR3 end shows no conserved phenylalanine or tryptophan, and so a read error is likely. The chain combines TRBV6-2 or TRBV6-3 with TRBJ2-5; 11 bases match TRBD2. With V trimmed by 0 bases and J by 4 bases, 4 bases remained unmatched. The germline gives CDR1 MNHEY, CDR2 SVGEGT. This CDR3 contains 16 residues. The CDR3 spells CASSYSSGRGAETQYL. CDR3 nucleotides: TGTGCCAGCAGTTACTCTAGCGGGAGGGGCGCAGAGACCCAGTACCTC.

This chain's CDR3 is CSARILGQGQTQYF. The CDR3 DNA reads as TGCAGTGCTCGTATCCTCGGACAGGGGCAGACCCAGTACTTC. J is TRBJ2-5 and V is TRBV20-1, with 9 bases matching TRBD1. Germline V lookup: CDR1 DFQATT, CDR2 SNEGSKA (reference sequence). The CDR3 is made up of 14 amino acids. The trim removed 5 bases at V and 6 bases at J, leaving 10 bases unmatched.

Details on this clonotype: Relative to the germline gene, one junction end is altered; a read error may explain this. The rearrangement uses TRBV28 and TRBJ2-7; the D gene is possibly TRBD1 (5 bases). Germline V gene data show CDR1 as MDHEN and CDR2 as SYDVKM. The CDR3 contains 13 residues. DNA of the CDR3: TGTGCCAGCAGTACTATGACAGCCTACGAGCAGCATTTC. It yields the protein CASSTMTAYEQHF.

This clonotype came up a few times. This chain connects TRBV27 to TRBJ2-2, with TRBD2 as a possible D gene (6 bases). Trimming stripped 3 bases from V and 7 bases from J, with 15 bases between. CDR3 length: 15 amino acids. In germline, CDR1 is MNHEY, CDR2 SMNVEV (reference sequence). Here the CDR3 DNA reads TGTGCCAGCAGTTTTCGTAGGAGGGCGGTCGGGGAGCTGTTTTTT. It encodes CASSFRRRAVGELFF.

The chain is built from TRBV7-2 and TRBJ1-2, with D perhaps matching TRBD1 (6 bases). V was pared by 3 bases and J by 4 bases, with 9 bases between. The germline gives CDR1 SGHTA, CDR2 FQGNSA. This CDR3 is 13 amino acids long. The CDR3 sequence is CASSFDRSYGYTF. CDR3 DNA: TGTGCCAGCAGCTTTGACAGGTCCTATGGCTACACCTTC.

This clonotype has a handful of counts. The V and J genes are TRBV6-5 and TRBJ2-7; 13 positions agree with TRBD2. Germline V gene data show CDR1 as MNHEY and CDR2 as SVGAGI. The CDR3 sequence is 16 residues long. With V trimmed by 0 bases and J by 7 bases, 6 bases remained unmatched. CDR3 in amino acids: CASSYSTSGRAEEQYF. CDR3 nucleotide sequence: TGTGCCAGCAGTTACTCCACTAGCGGGAGGGCCGAGGAGCAGTACTTC.

This clonotype showed up just a few times. CDR3 DNA sequence: TGTGCCAGCAGTTACCTCGCGACGCAGTATTTT. Translation gives CASSYLATQYF. The chain carries TRBV6-2 or TRBV6-3 and TRBJ2-3; D is uncertain. Germline lookup yields CDR1 MNHEY and CDR2 SVGEGT. This CDR3 spans 11 amino acids. With 2 bases removed from V and 9 bases from J, the gap between germline ends came to 6 bases.

This clonotype showed up just a few times. The genes are TRBV7-9 and TRBJ2-1; 11 bases line up with TRBD2. The germline V gene encodes CDR1 SEHNR and CDR2 FQNEAQ (reference sequence). The CDR3 spans 14 residues. V lost 6 bases, J lost 7 bases, and 5 bases stayed unmatched. CDR3 bases: TGTGCCAGCAGACCACTAGCGGGAGTGAATGAGCAGTTCTTC. It yields the protein CASRPLAGVNEQFF. The whole variable domain, filled in from reference TRBV7-9 and TRBJ2-1, reads DTGVSQNPRHKITKRGQNVTFRCDPISEHNRLYWYRQTLGQGPEFLTYFQNEAQLEKSRLLSDRFSAERPKGSFSTLEIQRTEQGDSAMYLCASRPLAGVNEQFFGPGTRLTVL.

The rearrangement uses TRBV18 and TRBJ1-1; unclear D gene. Trimming shortened V by 3 bases and J by 0 bases, and 17 bases separated the two germline ends. The CDR3 runs 17 residues. Per the germline V gene, CDR1 is KGHSH and CDR2 is LQKENI. This chain's CDR3 is CASSPVNIPSMNTEAFF. The CDR3 nucleotides are TGTGCCAGCTCACCTGTAAACATCCCTAGCATGAACACTGAAGCTTTCTTT.

This clonotype was recorded a few times. The rearrangement joins TRBV7-9 to TRBJ1-2; no firm D call. Germline V gene data show CDR1 as SEHNR and CDR2 as FQNEAQ (reference sequence). The length of the CDR3 is 14 residues. Trimming removed 7 bases at V and 0 bases at J, with 12 bases between. DNA of the CDR3: TGTGCCAGCACCCTTTTAGGATCTAACTATGGCTACACCTTC. This encodes CASTLLGSNYGYTF. The whole variable domain, remainder taken from reference TRBV7-9 and TRBJ1-2, is DTGVSQNPRHKITKRGQNVTFRCDPISEHNRLYWYRQTLGQGPEFLTYFQNEAQLEKSRLLSDRFSAERPKGSFSTLEIQRTEQGDSAMYLCASTLLGSNYGYTFGSGTRLTVV.